This T cell receptor beta chain derives from a study of blood T cell repertoires in COVID-19. Study-level background: Samples representing acute and convalescent COVID-19 were sourced from the United States, Italy and Spain.

The CDR3 is made up of 16 amino acids. Germline-derived CDR1 and CDR2 are SEHNR and FQNEAQ (reference sequence). Trimming at V came to 4 bases and at J to 0 bases, leaving 5 bases not matched to a gene. Source study methods: Reference gene primer amplification gave estimated nucleated cell counts. TCRdb keeps only in-frame clones here, not all; method: immunoSEQ multiplex PCR. The V and J calls and the clone size are those of that table, but D and trimming were determined from the DNA. There are under 250,000 clones in the sample; about 86% occur only once, and roughly 5.8% lies in the top ten. The sequencing sample was made of peripheral blood. The source of this sequence is a man aged 55 to 70 with acute or convalescent COVID-19. This chain uses TRBV7-9 with TRBJ2-1; 8 bases align to TRBD2. The CDR3: CASSSRGGGSYNEQFF. As DNA, the CDR3 is TGTGCCAGCAGCTCCCGGGGGGGAGGCTCCTACAATGAGCAGTTCTTC.